The rows below give T cell receptor beta chains drawn from one sample of a study of T cells in Graves' hyperthyroidism and ophthalmopathy. In TCRdb, the multiplex PCR reads were re-called with MiXCR into one record per CDR3 protein. The sample records approximately 350,000 distinct CDR3 sequences, roughly 15% being singletons. The sample taken for sequencing was blood. Source of these receptors: a woman aged 60-75 years with Graves' ophthalmopathy. Both conserved end residues are part of each CDR3. The D gene is left open where the match is weak. Where a row states a size, it is once, few, many or the class of an expanded clone; other rows omit it.

TRBV19,NA,TRBD1,TRBJ2-7,TGTGCCAGTAGTATAGCCTCCGGGACAGGGATGTCCTACGAGCAGTACTTC,CASSIASGTGMSYEQYF
TRBV27,NA,TRBD2,TRBJ2-5,TGTGCCAGCAGTTCCAGACTAGCGGGAAATCAAGAGACCCAGTACTTC,CASSSRLAGNQETQYF
TRBV19,NA,NA,TRBJ1-5,TGTGCCAGTAGTATTAGGACGCCGGACCTTGTTAGCAATCAGCCCCAGCATTTT,CASSIRTPDLVSNQPQHF
TRBV28,few,NA,TRBJ1-1,TGTGCCATACAGGGCCAGGACACTGAAGCTTTCTTT,CAIQGQDTEAFF
TRBV6-1,many,TRBD1,TRBJ2-3,TGTGCCAGCAGCGACAGGGCGCCCACAGATACGCAGTATTTT,CASSDRAPTDTQYF
TRBV28,many,TRBD1,TRBJ1-3,TGTGCCAGCAGTCTCGGACAGGGGGCAGTTGGAAACACCATATATTTT,CASSLGQGAVGNTIYF
TRBV5-1,many,NA,TRBJ1-5,TGCGCCAGCAGCTTGGATGGCAGAAATCAGCCCCAGCATTTT,CASSLDGRNQPQHF
TRBV6-1,once,NA,TRBJ1-5,TGTGCCAGCAGTACCAGTAATCAGCCCCAGCATTTT,CASSTSNQPQHF
TRBV5-1,many,TRBD1,TRBJ2-5,TGCGCCAGCAGCTTGATGACAGGGTCGGAAGAGACCCAGTACTTC,CASSLMTGSEETQYF
TRBV4-1,NA,NA,TRBJ1-4,TGCGCCAGCTCCAGGGTACAGGAAAAACTGTTTTTT,CASSRVQEKLFF
TRBV6-1,NA,TRBD2,TRBJ2-1,TGTGCCAGCAGTACTACTTCCGGGGGGGAGCAGTTCTTC,CASSTTSGGEQFF
TRBV27,NA,NA,TRBJ1-5,TGTGCCAGCAGTTCACTCATGGACAGAGTTCAGCCCCAGCATTTT,CASSSLMDRVQPQHF
TRBV7-9,many,TRBD2,TRBJ2-5,TGTGCCAGCAGCTCTGGGACTAGTGAAGAGACCCAGTACTTC,CASSSGTSEETQYF
TRBV11-2,NA,TRBD2,TRBJ2-5,TGTGCCAGCAGCTACTTCGGACTAGCGGGAGGGGCCCAAGAGACCCAGTACTTC,CASSYFGLAGGAQETQYF
TRBV6-1,NA,NA,TRBJ1-3,TGTGCCAGCAGTCGAACGGGGGTCTCTGGAAACACCATATATTTT,CASSRTGVSGNTIYF
TRBV5-8,few,NA,TRBJ1-6,TGTGCCAGCAGCCTCCCCGGGACGGGTAGCCATTCACCCCTCCACTTT,CASSLPGTGSHSPLHF
TRBV7-8,many,NA,TRBJ1-5,TGTGCCAGCAGCTTAGAACAGATTAGCAATCAGCCCCAGCATTTT,CASSLEQISNQPQHF
TRBV6-1,NA,TRBD1,TRBJ1-6,TGTGCCAGCAGTCGGACAGGCCGGGATTCACCCCTCCACTTT,CASSRTGRDSPLHF
TRBV5-1,many,NA,TRBJ2-7,TGCGCCAGCAGCGCCCCCTACGAGGGGGAGCAGTACTTC,CASSAPYEGEQYF
TRBV2,many,NA,TRBJ1-1,TGTGCCAGCAGTGAAAGCCAGGGATTAGCTTTCTTT,CASSESQGLAFF
TRBV11-3,many,TRBD1,TRBJ2-3,TGTGCCAGCAGCTGGGGACAGGGGTCAGATACGCAGTATTTT,CASSWGQGSDTQYF
TRBV28,many,TRBD2,TRBJ2-3,TGTGCCAGCGCCAATCTAGCGGGCACAGATACGCAGTATTTT,CASANLAGTDTQYF
TRBV6-1,NA,TRBD1,TRBJ2-1,TGTGCCAGCAGTGAAAGACAGGGGGCTTCCTACAATGAGCAGTTCTTC,CASSERQGASYNEQFF
TRBV20-1,many,NA,TRBJ1-1,TGCAGTGCTAGAGGGGGCGAGGGGGATCATACTGAAGCTTTCTTT,CSARGGEGDHTEAFF
TRBV20-1,few,TRBD2,TRBJ2-1,TGCAGTGCCCCCACCGGACTAGCGAGTAACAATGAGCAGTTCTTC,CSAPTGLASNNEQFF
TRBV24-1,NA,TRBD2,TRBJ2-1,TGTGCCACCAGTGATACTAGCGGGAGCTCTTGGGATGAGCAGTTCTTC,CATSDTSGSSWDEQFF
TRBV2,many,NA,TRBJ2-5,TGTGCCAGCAGTTGGCGAGATTTCCAAGAGACCCAGTACTTC,CASSWRDFQETQYF
TRBV24-1,many,NA,TRBJ1-2,TGTGCCACCAGTGACTCAATGGGGCGGGGAGACTATGGCTACACCTTC,CATSDSMGRGDYGYTF
TRBV12-3/TRBV12-4,many,NA,TRBJ1-5,TGTGCCAGCAGTTTAATAGGGATTTCAAGCAATCAGCCCCAGCATTTT,CASSLIGISSNQPQHF
TRBV7-9,few,TRBD2,TRBJ2-5,TGTGCCAGCAGCTTCAGACTAGCGGGAGTGGAGACCCAGCACTTC,CASSFRLAGVETQHF
TRBV12-3/TRBV12-4,many,NA,TRBJ2-3,TGTGCCAGCAGTTCGACCACAAGCACAGATACGCAGTATTTT,CASSSTTSTDTQYF
TRBV29-1,many,TRBD2,TRBJ2-3,TGCAGCGTTGCACTAGCGGGGACTAGCACAGATACGCAGTATTTT,CSVALAGTSTDTQYF
TRBV5-4,few,NA,TRBJ1-3,TGTGCCAGCAGCTTCAAAACCTCTGGAAACACCATATATTTT,CASSFKTSGNTIYF
TRBV19,few,NA,TRBJ2-4,TGTGCCAGTAGCGCCCAACCGGGCCCTATAGCCAAAAACATTCAGTACTTC,CASSAQPGPIAKNIQYF
TRBV2,many,NA,TRBJ2-7,TGTGCCAGCAGTCCCCCAGGGGGGAGGTATGGCGAGCAGTACTTC,CASSPPGGRYGEQYF
TRBV5-6,once,TRBD2,TRBJ2-3,TGTGCCAGCAGCTTCGCGGGAGGGCCGCAGTATTTT,CASSFAGGPQYF
TRBV28,few,NA,TRBJ1-1,TGTGCCAGCGCCGCCCCCGGACAGATCGGCACTGAAGCTTTCTTT,CASAAPGQIGTEAFF
TRBV27,NA,NA,TRBJ2-1,TGTGCCAGCAGTTCCGGGCGCCGCTCCTACAATGAGCAGTTCTTC,CASSSGRRSYNEQFF
TRBV20-1,few,TRBD2,TRBJ2-4,TGCAGTGCTAGATTAGCGGGAGGGGCCAAAAACATTCAGTACTTC,CSARLAGGAKNIQYF
TRBV6-2/TRBV6-3,NA,NA,TRBJ2-1,TGTGCCAGCAGGGGGTCTGGGGACCTCTACAATGAGCAGTTCTTC,CASRGSGDLYNEQFF
TRBV6-1,few,TRBD2,TRBJ2-5,TGTGCCAGCACTAGAGCGGGGGCAAGGACCCAGTACTTC,CASTRAGARTQYF
TRBV7-9,few,NA,TRBJ1-1,TGTGCCAGCAGCCCAGAGGGGGAGGACACTGAAGCTTTCTTT,CASSPEGEDTEAFF
TRBV2,many,TRBD1,TRBJ1-6,TGTGCCAGCAGTGGCAGTTCGGGGACAGCCAATTCACCCCTCCACTTT,CASSGSSGTANSPLHF
TRBV24-1,NA,TRBD2,TRBJ2-5,TGTGCCACCAGTGCACCGGGCGGGAGCCGAGAGACCCAGTACTTC,CATSAPGGSRETQYF
TRBV3-1,many,NA,TRBJ2-5,TGTGCCAGCAGGGGTGTGGGAGAGACCCAGTACTTC,CASRGVGETQYF
TRBV12-3/TRBV12-4,few,TRBD1,TRBJ2-3,TGTGCCAGCGGCCAAGGGACAGGCGGGGATACGCAGTATTTT,CASGQGTGGDTQYF
TRBV6-1,many,TRBD1,TRBJ2-5,TGTGCCAGCACCTCGACAGGGAGAGCAGAGACCCAGTACTTC,CASTSTGRAETQYF
TRBV3-1,many,NA,TRBJ2-1,TGTGCCAGCAGCCAATTCGGACAGGGAGGGGATGAGCAGTTCTTC,CASSQFGQGGDEQFF
TRBV11-2,few,TRBD2,TRBJ2-5,TGTGCCAGCAGCTGGGTAGCGGGAGGAGAGACCCAGTACTTC,CASSWVAGGETQYF
TRBV6-2/TRBV6-3,few,NA,TRBJ2-3,TGTGCCAGCAGTCAAACTTTAGGGACAGATACGCAGTATTTT,CASSQTLGTDTQYF
TRBV3-1,NA,NA,TRBJ1-6,TGTGCCAGCAGCCTGGCAGGGGACAATTCACCCCTCCACTTT,CASSLAGDNSPLHF
TRBV27,many,TRBD2,TRBJ2-7,TGTGCCAGCAGTTTAAGCGCTAGCGGGTGGGGGTCCACCTACGAGCAGTACTTC,CASSLSASGWGSTYEQYF
TRBV30,many,NA,TRBJ1-2,TGTGCCTGGAGTGTACGGGCAGGGGCCTATGGCTACACCTTC,CAWSVRAGAYGYTF
TRBV19,once,TRBD1,TRBJ2-5,TGTGCCAGTAGTCTCGGGACAGGGGCCCCAGAGACCCAGTACTTC,CASSLGTGAPETQYF
TRBV2,many,TRBD1,TRBJ2-1,TGTGCCAGCAGACGACAATCCGGGACAGGGAATGAGCAGTTCTTC,CASRRQSGTGNEQFF